These 17 T cell receptor beta chains share one sample of origin, sequenced in a study of long-term antiretroviral therapy in people with HIV. Samples were assayed with immunoSEQ v3.0 at survey level. Produced via immunoSEQ multiplex PCR; TCRdb's table is partial and in-frame only. The sample holds 20,000 to 30,000 clones, approximately 82% seen once. The input for sequencing was unsorted PBMCs, taken 3 years after starting antiretroviral therapy. The receptors were sampled from a man in his forties or fifties with HIV.

The CDR3 here is CASSIRQGPGQPQHF. As DNA, the CDR3 is TGCGCCAGCAGCATCCGACAGGGGCCGGGTCAGCCCCAGCATTTT. The genes are TRBV4-3 and TRBJ1-5, with 8 bases matching TRBD1. Germline-derived CDR1 and CDR2 are LGHNA and YSLEER. The CDR3 length is 15 residues. The V gene end was trimmed by 5 bases and the J gene end by 6 bases; junction bases not matched to a gene: 9.

This chain joins TRBV5-4 and TRBJ2-7; no clear D gene. CDR3 length equals 15 residues. Germline CDR1 and CDR2: SGHNT and YYREEE (reference sequence). V dropped 0 bases and J dropped 7 bases, with 17 bases sitting between them. The DNA of the CDR3 is TGTGCCAGCAGCTTGGATACCACTCAAGTCGATGAGCAGTACTTC. Translated, it gives CASSLDTTQVDEQYF.

This chain joins TRBV30 and TRBJ1-6; 8 nucleotides agree with TRBD1. CDR1 and CDR2 (germline): GTSNPN, SVGIG (reference sequence). The CDR3 consists of 13 residues. The V segment lost 3 bases and the J segment 8 bases; nucleotides outside the gene matches: 3. In DNA, the CDR3 is TGTGCCTGGAGCTCGGGACAGGATTCACCCCTCCACTTT. Encoded protein: CAWSSGQDSPLHF.

The chain is built from TRBV27 and TRBJ2-3, with D uncertain. The CDR3 loop spans 14 amino acids. V lost 0 bases to trimming and J lost 4 bases, with 8 bases between them. Germline CDR1 reads MNHEY; CDR2 reads SMNVEV (reference sequence). Written as DNA, the CDR3 is TGTGCCAGCAGTTTATCTAGCCGGGCAGATACGCAGTATTTT. Translation gives CASSLSSRADTQYF.

This rearrangement joins TRBV30 to TRBJ1-2; no firm D call. The CDR3 totals 13 residues. With 0 bases removed from V and 4 bases from J, the gap between germline ends came to 9 bases. CDR1 and CDR2 from the germline V gene are GTSNPN and SVGIG (reference sequence). CDR3 DNA sequence: TGTGCCTGGAGTGTAACGGAAGTCTATGGCTACACCTTC. As protein: CAWSVTEVYGYTF.

V is TRBV27 and J is TRBJ2-1, with D maybe TRBD2 (6 bases). This CDR3 has 13 amino acids. CDR1 MNHEY and CDR2 SMNVEV come from the germline V gene (reference sequence). V was cut by 3 bases and J by 8 bases, with 11 bases left in between. The CDR3 loop is CASSLSRDYEQFF. The CDR3, as DNA: TGTGCCAGCAGTTTGTCCAGGGACTATGAGCAGTTCTTC.

The table lists this clone with a few counts. Within the sample, other DNA sequences also encode this same CDR3. The chain carries TRBV28 and TRBJ1-1; D is unclear. The germline V gene encodes CDR1 MDHEN and CDR2 SYDVKM. The CDR3 covers 14 residues. V lost 2 bases to trimming and J lost 0 bases, with 7 bases between them. The chain's CDR3 is CASSLEGLNTEAFF. The CDR3 bases are TGTGCCAGCAGTTTAGAAGGATTGAACACTGAAGCTTTCTTT.

V usage is TRBV6-5 and J usage is TRBJ1-2; a possible D gene is TRBD1 (6 bases). The V end was cut by 0 bases, the J end by 8 bases, with 13 bases between. Germline CDR1 reads MNHEY; CDR2 reads SVGAGI. CDR3 length equals 14 residues. The CDR3 DNA follows: TGTGCCAGCAGTTACTCGAGGGGGAATGGGGGCTACACCTTC. Encoded protein: CASSYSRGNGGYTF.

The chain couples TRBV5-4 to TRBJ2-5; TRBD2 might be the D (6 bases). The V end was cut by 5 bases, the J end by 4 bases, with 15 bases between. The CDR3 has 14 residues. Germline assignment: CDR1 SGHNT and CDR2 YYREEE (reference sequence). CDR3 sequence (DNA): TGTGCCAGCAGTTCCGGACCGCGGGGAGAGACCCAGTACTTC. Residues: CASSSGPRGETQYF.

This clone was found a few times. This sequence joins TRBV6-1 and TRBJ2-7; no firm D call. The CDR3 loop spans 12 amino acids. CDR1 is MNHNS and CDR2 is SASEGT in the germline V gene. Between the trimmed V and J ends, which lost 3 bases and 1 base, there was a span of 4 bases. The CDR3 region is CASSDSSYEQYF. The CDR3, as DNA: TGTGCCAGCAGTGACAGTTCCTACGAGCAGTACTTC.

V and J are TRBV5-1 and TRBJ2-5; D unresolved. The V end was cut by 0 bases, the J end by 2 bases, with 8 bases between. Germline V gene data show CDR1 as SGHRS and CDR2 as YFSETQ. The CDR3 loop spans 14 amino acids. CDR3 DNA sequence: TGCGCCAGCAGCTTGGCTACTACACAAGAGACCCAGTACTTC. The encoded protein is CASSLATTQETQYF.

This rearrangement joins TRBV27 to TRBJ1-2; D might be TRBD1 (5 bases). Looked up from germline, CDR1 is MNHEY and CDR2 is SMNVEV (reference sequence). The CDR3 is made up of 15 amino acids. V was clipped by 7 bases and J by 3 bases, with 18 bases between them. CDR3 amino acids: CASKPRAGWDYGYTF. The CDR3 nucleotides are TGTGCCAGCAAGCCCCGGGCAGGGTGGGACTATGGCTACACCTTC.

The chain joins TRBV11-2 to TRBJ2-1; the match to TRBD2 covers 7 bases. J was trimmed by 1 base and V by 5 bases; bases with no gene match: 5. The length of the CDR3 is 15 residues. Germline loops: CDR1 SGHAT, CDR2 FQNNGV. The CDR3 DNA reads TGTGCCAGCAGCCCTCCGGGGGGTTCCTACAATGAGCAGTTCTTC. Amino acid sequence: CASSPPGGSYNEQFF. The full variable domain, completed using reference TRBV11-2 and TRBJ2-1, is EAGVAQSPRYKIIEKRQSVAFWCNPISGHATLYWYQQILGQGPKLLIQFQNNGVVDDSQLPKDRFSAERLKGVDSTLKIQPAKLEDSAVYLCASSPPGGSYNEQFFGPGTRLTVL.

This clone was recorded once. V usage is TRBV29-1 and J usage is TRBJ2-5; D unresolved. The closer fit of TRBJ2-7 to the DNA end suggests the J call may be wrong. The CDR3 contains 11 residues. In germline, CDR1 is SQVTM, CDR2 ANQGSEA. The CDR3 here is CSVVMGAEQYF. CDR3 nucleotide sequence: TGCAGCGTTGTCATGGGTGCCGAGCAGTACTTC.

This chain links TRBV27 with TRBJ1-3, with D possibly being TRBD1 (5 bases). The CDR3 spans 14 residues. Per the germline V gene, CDR1 is MNHEY and CDR2 is SMNVEV (reference sequence). The V end was cut by 5 bases, the J end by 2 bases, with 10 bases between. This chain's CDR3 is CASSLAGAGNTIYF. Written as DNA, the CDR3 is TGTGCCAGCAGTCTGGCGGGGGCTGGAAACACCATATATTTT.

This chain joins TRBV15 and TRBJ2-2; the D call may be TRBD1 or TRBD2 (5 bases each). V lost 0 bases and J 4 bases, leaving 9 bases between the germline ends. The CDR3 consists of 15 residues. CDR1 is LNHNV, CDR2 YYDKDF, per germline (reference sequence). CDR3 region: CATSREPGPTGELFF. The CDR3 coding sequence is TGTGCCACCAGCAGAGAACCGGGGCCCACCGGGGAGCTGTTTTTT. The full variable domain, its missing parts supplied by reference TRBV15 and TRBJ2-2, is DAMVIQNPRYQVTQFGKPVTLSCSQTLNHNVMYWYQQKSSQAPKLLFHYYDKDFNNEADTPDNFQSRRPNTSFCFLDIRSPGLGDTAMYLCATSREPGPTGELFFGEGSRLTVL.

The rearrangement links TRBV4-1 to TRBJ2-7, with TRBD1 matching 8 bases. V was clipped by 0 bases and J by 5 bases; unmatched bases: 9. Germline-derived CDR1 and CDR2 are MGHRA and YSYEKL. The CDR3 is 16 amino acids. The CDR3 loop is CASSQDGSRGRHEQYF. In nucleotides, the CDR3 is TGCGCCAGCAGCCAAGATGGGTCCAGGGGGCGACACGAGCAGTACTTC.